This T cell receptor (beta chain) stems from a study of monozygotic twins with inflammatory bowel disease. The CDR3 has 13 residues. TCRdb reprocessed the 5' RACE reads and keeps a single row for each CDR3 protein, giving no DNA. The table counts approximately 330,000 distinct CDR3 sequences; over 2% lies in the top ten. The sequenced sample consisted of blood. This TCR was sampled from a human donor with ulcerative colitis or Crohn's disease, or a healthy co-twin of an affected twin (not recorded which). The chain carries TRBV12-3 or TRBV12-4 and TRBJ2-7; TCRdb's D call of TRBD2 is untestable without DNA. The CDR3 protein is CASRQGPSNEQYF.